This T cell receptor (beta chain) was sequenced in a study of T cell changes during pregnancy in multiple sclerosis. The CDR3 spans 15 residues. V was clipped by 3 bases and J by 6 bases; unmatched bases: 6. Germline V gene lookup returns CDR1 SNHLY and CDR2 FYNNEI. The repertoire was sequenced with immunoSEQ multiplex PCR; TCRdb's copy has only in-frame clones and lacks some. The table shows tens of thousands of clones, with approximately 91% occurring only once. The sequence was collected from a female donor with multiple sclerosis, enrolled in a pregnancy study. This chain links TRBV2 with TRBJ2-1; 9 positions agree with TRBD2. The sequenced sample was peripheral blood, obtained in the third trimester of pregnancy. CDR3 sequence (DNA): TGTGCCAGCAGTGACGAGCGGGGGGATCTCAATGAGCAGTTCTTC. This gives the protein CASSDERGDLNEQFF.